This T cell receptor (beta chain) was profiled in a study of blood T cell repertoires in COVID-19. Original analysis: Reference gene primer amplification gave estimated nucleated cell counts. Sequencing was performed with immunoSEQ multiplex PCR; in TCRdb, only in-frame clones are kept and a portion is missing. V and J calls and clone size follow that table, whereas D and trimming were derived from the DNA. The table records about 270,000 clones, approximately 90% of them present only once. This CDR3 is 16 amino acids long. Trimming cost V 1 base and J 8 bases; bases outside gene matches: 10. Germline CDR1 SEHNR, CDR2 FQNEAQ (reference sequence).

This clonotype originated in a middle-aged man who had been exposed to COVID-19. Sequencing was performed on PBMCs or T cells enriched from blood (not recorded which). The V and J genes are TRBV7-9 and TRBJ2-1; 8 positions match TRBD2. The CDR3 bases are TGTGCCAGCAGCTTAGGGGGACTAGGCGGGGTAGATGAGCAGTTCTTC. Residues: CASSLGGLGGVDEQFF.